This entry is about one T cell receptor beta chain. The entry originates in a study of shared clonotypes between healthy human individuals. V gave up 3 bases and J gave up 6 bases; unmatched junction bases: 6. Germline lookup yields CDR1 MDHEN and CDR2 SYDVKM. CDR3 length: 14 amino acids. Assay used: immunoSEQ multiplex PCR; TCRdb lists only in-frame clones, some missing. The sample has about 510,000 clones; 60% to 80% are singletons. The sequence was collected from a woman in her forties in good health. Some clones in this sample may be carry-over from other donors' samples. V usage is TRBV28 and J usage is TRBJ2-5; 8 positions match TRBD1. Sequencing was performed on PBMCs. CDR3 nucleotides: TGTGCCAGCAGTTTTAGCAGGGGGCGTAAGACCCAGTACTTC. Translating it yields CASSFSRGRKTQYF.